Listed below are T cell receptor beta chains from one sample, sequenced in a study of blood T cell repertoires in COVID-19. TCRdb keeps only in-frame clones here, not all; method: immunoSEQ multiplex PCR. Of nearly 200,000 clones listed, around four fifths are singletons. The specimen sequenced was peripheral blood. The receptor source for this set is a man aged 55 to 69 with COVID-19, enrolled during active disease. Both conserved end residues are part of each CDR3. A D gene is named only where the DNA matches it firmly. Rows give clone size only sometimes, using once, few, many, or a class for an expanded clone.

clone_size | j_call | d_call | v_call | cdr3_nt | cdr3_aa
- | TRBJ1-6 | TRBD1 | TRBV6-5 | TGTGCCAGCAGTTTCGTGACAGGGCGTAATTCACCCCTCCACTTT | CASSFVTGRNSPLHF
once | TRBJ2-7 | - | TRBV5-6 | TGTGCCAGCAGCTTAGATACAGCTACCTACGAGCAGTACTTC | CASSLDTATYEQYF
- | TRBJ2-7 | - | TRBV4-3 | TGCGCCAGCAGCCAAGAAGCAGGCTACGAGCAGTACTTC | CASSQEAGYEQYF
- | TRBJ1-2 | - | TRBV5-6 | TGTGCCAGCAGCCCCAGTGGCGGCGTCCCCTACACCTTC | CASSPSGGVPYTF
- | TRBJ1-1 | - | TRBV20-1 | TGCAGTGGCAGGGATGCAGCTGAAGCTTTCTTT | CSGRDAAEAFF
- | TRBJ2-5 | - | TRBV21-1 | TGTGCCAGCAGCCCCAGGGTGGAGACCCAGTACTTC | CASSPRVETQYF
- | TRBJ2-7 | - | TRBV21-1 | TGTGCCAGCAGCAAAGAAGCAAAGGGGACAGGAGAATACGAGCAGTACTTC | CASSKEAKGTGEYEQYF
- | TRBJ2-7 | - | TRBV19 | TGTGCCACCTCGACAGGACAAACCTACGAGCAGTACTTC | CATSTGQTYEQYF
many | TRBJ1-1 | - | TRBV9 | TGTGCCAGCAGCGCCCAGAACACTGAAGCTTTCTTT | CASSAQNTEAFF
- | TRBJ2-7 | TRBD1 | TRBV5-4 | TGTGCCAGCAACCGGGACAGGAGATCCTACGAGCAGTACTTC | CASNRDRRSYEQYF
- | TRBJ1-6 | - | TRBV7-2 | TGTGCCAGCAGCTTAGCGCAGGGGAGTAATTCACCCCTCCACTTT | CASSLAQGSNSPLHF
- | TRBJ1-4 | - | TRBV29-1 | TGCAGCGTCTTGACAAGAGCTAATGAAAAACTGTTTTTT | CSVLTRANEKLFF
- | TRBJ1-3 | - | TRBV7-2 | TGTGCCAGCAGCTTAGGAGGGTGGGGGGTTCCTGGAAACACCATATATTTT | CASSLGGWGVPGNTIYF
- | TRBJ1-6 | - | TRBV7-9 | TGTGCCAGCAGCCCGACAGCCTATTCACCCCTCCACTTT | CASSPTAYSPLHF
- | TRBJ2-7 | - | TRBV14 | TGTGCCAGCCGGGACTTATTCAACGAGCAGTACTTC | CASRDLFNEQYF